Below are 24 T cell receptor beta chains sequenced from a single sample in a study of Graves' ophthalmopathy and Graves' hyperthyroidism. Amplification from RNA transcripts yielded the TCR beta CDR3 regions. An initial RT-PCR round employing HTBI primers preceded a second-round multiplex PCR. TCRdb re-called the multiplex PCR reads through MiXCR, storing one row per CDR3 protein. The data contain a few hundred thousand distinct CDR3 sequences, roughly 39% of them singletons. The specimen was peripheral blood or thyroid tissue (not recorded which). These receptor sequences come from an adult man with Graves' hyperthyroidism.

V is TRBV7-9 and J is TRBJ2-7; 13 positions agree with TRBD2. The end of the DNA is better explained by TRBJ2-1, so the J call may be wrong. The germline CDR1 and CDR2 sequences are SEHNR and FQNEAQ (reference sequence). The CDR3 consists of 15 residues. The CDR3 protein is CASSAPGLAGREQFF. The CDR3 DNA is TGTGCCAGCAGCGCGCCGGGACTAGCGGGACGTGAGCAGTTCTTC.

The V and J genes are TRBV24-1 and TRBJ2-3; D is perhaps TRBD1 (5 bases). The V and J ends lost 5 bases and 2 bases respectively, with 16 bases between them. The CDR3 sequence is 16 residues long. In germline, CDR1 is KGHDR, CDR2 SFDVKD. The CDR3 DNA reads TGTGCCACCAGTGGGGCAGGGCCGGAGTCCACAGATACGCAGTATTTT. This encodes CATSGAGPESTDTQYF.

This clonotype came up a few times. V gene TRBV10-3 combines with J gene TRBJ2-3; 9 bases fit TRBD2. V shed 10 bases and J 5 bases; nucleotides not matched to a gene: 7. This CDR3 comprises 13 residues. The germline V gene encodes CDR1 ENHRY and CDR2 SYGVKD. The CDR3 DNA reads TGTGCCAGCATAGCGGGGGCTGGAGATACGCAGTATTTT. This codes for CASIAGAGDTQYF.

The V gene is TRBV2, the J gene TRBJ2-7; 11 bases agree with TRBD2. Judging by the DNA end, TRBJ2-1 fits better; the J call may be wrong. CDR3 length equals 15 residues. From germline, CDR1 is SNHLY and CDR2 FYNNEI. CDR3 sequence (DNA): TGTGCCAGCAGTATACTAGCGGGAGTGTACAATGAGCAGTTCTTC. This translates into CASSILAGVYNEQFF.

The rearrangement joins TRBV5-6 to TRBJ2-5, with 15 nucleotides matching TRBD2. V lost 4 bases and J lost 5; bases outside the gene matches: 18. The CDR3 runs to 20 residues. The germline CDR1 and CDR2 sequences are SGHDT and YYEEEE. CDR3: CASSPTGGLAGGPSQETQYF. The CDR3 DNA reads TGTGCCAGCAGCCCGACAGGGGGACTAGCGGGAGGCCCCTCTCAGGAGACCCAGTACTTC.

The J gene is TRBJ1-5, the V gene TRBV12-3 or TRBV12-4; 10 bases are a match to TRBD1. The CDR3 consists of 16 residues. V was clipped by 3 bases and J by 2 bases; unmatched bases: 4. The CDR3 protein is CASSFLTGGGNQPQHF. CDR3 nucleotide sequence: TGTGCCAGCAGTTTCCTGACAGGGGGCGGCAATCAGCCCCAGCATTTT.

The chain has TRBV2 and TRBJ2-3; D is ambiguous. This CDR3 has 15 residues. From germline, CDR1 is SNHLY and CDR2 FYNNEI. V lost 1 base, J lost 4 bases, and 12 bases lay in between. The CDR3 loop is CASSEETSGPDTQYF. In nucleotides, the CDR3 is TGTGCCAGCAGTGAAGAGACATCCGGCCCAGATACGCAGTATTTT. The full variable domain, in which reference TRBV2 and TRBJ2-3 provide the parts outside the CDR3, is EPEVTQTPSHQVTQMGQEVILRCVPISNHLYFYWYRQILGQKVEFLVSFYNNEISEKSEIFDDQFSVERPDGSNFTLKIRSTKLEDSAMYFCASSEETSGPDTQYFGPGTRLTVL.

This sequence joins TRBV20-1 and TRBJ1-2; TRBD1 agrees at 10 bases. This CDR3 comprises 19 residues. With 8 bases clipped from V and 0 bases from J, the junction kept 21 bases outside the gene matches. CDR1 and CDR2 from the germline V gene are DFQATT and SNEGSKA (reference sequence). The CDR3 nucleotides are TGCAGTCTGTCCCCTAATTGGGGGGACAGGGGAACTCCTAACTATGGCTACACCTTC. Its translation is CSLSPNWGDRGTPNYGYTF.

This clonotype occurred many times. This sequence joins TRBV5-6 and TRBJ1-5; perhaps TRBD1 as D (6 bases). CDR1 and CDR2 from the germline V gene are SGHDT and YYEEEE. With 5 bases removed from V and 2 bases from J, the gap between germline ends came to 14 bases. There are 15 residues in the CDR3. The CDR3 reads CASRYRVRGNQPQHF. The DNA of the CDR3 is TGTGCCAGCAGATACAGGGTACGGGGCAATCAGCCCCAGCATTTT.

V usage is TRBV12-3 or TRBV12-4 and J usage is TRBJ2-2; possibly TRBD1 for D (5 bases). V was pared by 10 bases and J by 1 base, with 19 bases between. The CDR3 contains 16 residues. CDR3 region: CATKPATVMNTGELFF. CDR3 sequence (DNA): TGTGCCACCAAACCCGCGACAGTTATGAACACCGGGGAGCTGTTTTTT.

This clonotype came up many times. The CDR3 region is CATSRETGWTEAFF. CDR3 nucleotide sequence: TGTGCCACCAGCAGAGAGACAGGGTGGACTGAAGCTTTCTTT. J is TRBJ1-1 and V is TRBV15; 7 nucleotides line up with TRBD1. Trimming removed 0 bases from V and 5 bases from J; junction bases left unmatched: 3. The CDR3 covers 14 residues. CDR1 and CDR2 (germline): LNHNV, YYDKDF (reference sequence).

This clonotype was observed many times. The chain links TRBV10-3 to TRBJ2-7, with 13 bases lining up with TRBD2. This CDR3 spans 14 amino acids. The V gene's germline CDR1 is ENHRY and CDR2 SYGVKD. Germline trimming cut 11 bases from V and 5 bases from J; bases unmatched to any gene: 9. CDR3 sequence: CAAESGTSGNEQYF. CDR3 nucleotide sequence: TGTGCCGCAGAGTCCGGGACTAGCGGGAACGAGCAGTACTTC.

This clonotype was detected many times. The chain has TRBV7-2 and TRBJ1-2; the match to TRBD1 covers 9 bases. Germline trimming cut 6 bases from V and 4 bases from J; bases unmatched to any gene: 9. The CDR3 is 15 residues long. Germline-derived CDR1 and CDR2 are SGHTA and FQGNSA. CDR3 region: CASSLTGGAIYGYTF. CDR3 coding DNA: TGTGCCAGCAGTCTTACAGGGGGCGCGATCTATGGCTACACCTTC.

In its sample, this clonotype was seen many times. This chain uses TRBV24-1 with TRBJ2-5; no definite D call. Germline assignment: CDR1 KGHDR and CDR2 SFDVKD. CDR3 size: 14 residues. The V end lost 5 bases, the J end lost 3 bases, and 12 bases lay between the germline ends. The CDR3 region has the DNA TGTGCCACCAGTGGTATAGGGATAGAAGAGACCCAGTACTTC. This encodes CATSGIGIEETQYF.

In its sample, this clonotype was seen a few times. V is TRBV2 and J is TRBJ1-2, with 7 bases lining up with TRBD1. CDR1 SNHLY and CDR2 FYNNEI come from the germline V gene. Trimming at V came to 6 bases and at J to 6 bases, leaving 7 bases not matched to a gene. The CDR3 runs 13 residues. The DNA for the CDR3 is TGTGCCAGCAGCCAGGGGGGGGCGGATGGCTACACCTTC. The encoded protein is CASSQGGADGYTF. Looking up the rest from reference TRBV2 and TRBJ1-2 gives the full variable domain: EPEVTQTPSHQVTQMGQEVILRCVPISNHLYFYWYRQILGQKVEFLVSFYNNEISEKSEIFDDQFSVERPDGSNFTLKIRSTKLEDSAMYFCASSQGGADGYTFGSGTRLTVV.

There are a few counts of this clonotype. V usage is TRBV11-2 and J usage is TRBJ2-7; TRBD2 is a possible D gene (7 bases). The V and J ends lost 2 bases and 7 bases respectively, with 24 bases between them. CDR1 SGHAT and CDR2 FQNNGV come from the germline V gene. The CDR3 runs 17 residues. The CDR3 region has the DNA TGTGCCAGCAGCTTATCTTATGGGAGGGACACGCCTGGGGAGCAGTACTTC. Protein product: CASSLSYGRDTPGEQYF.

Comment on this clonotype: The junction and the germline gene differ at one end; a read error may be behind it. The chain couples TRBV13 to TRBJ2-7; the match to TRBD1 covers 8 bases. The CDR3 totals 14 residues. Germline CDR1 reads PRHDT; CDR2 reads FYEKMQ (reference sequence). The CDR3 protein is CASSTRTGTNEQFF. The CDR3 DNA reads TGTGCCAGCAGCACGAGGACAGGGACGAATGAGCAGTTCTTT.

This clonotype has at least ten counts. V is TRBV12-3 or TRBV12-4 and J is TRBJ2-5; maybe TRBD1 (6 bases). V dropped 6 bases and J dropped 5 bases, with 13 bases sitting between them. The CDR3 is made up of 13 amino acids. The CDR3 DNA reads TGTGCCAGCAGAGTGGACAGCCTGGAGACCCAGTACTTC. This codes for CASRVDSLETQYF.

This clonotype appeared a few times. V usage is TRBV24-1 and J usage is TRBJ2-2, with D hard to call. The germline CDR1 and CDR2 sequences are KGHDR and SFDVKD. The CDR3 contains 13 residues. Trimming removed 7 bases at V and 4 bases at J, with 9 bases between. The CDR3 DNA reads TGTGCCACCAGGCCCGGCTTCACCGGGGAGCTGTTTTTT. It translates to CATRPGFTGELFF.

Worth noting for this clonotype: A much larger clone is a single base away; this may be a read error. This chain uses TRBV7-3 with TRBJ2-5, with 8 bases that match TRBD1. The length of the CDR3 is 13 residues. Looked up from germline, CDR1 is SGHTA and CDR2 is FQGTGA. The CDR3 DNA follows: TGTGCCAGCAGCTTGGTACAGGGGGAGACCCAGTGCTTC. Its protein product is CASSLVQGETQCF.

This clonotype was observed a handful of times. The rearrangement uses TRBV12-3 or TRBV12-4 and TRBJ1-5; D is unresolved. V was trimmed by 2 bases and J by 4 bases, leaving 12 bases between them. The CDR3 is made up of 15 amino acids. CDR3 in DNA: TGTGCCAGCAGTTTACGGCAGGCCCGGAATCAGCCCCAGCATTTT. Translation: CASSLRQARNQPQHF.

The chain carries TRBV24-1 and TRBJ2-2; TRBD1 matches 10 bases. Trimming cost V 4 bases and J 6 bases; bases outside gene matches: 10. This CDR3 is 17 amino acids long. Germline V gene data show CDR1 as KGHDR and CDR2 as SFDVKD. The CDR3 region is CATSEPGQGRDAGELFF. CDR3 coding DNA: TGTGCCACCAGTGAGCCGGGACAGGGGCGCGACGCCGGGGAGCTGTTTTTT.

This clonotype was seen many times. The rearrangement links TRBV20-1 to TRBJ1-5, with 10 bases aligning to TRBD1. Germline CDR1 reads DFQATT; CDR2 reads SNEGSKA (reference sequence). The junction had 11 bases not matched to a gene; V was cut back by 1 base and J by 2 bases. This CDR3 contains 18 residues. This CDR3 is CSARALGDRGMGNQPQHF. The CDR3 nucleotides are TGCAGTGCTAGAGCTTTGGGGGACAGGGGAATGGGCAATCAGCCCCAGCATTTT.

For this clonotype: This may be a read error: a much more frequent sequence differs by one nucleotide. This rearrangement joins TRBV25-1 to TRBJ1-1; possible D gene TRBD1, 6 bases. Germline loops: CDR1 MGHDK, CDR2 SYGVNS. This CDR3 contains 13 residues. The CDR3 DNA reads TGTGTCAGCAGTGACTGGGACACCACTGAAGCTTTCTTT. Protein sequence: CVSSDWDTTEAFF.